A single sample is the source of the 3 T cell receptor beta chains below, sequenced in a study of blood T cell repertoires in COVID-19. Here immunoSEQ multiplex PCR was the method, and the copy in TCRdb shows in-frame clones only, minus some. Of some 200,000 clones listed, 70% to 85% are singletons. The sequenced material came from peripheral blood. The origin of the receptors is a human donor in a cohort sampled during active COVID-19.

This rearrangement joins TRBV6-5 to TRBJ2-1; 9 bases are shared with TRBD2. The CDR3 is 15 amino acids. Germline-derived CDR1 and CDR2 are MNHEY and SVGAGI. Trimming at V came to 7 bases and at J to 6 bases, leaving 10 bases not matched to a gene. This CDR3 reads CASKDSGLALNEQFF. For the CDR3, the DNA is TGTGCCAGCAAGGATTCGGGACTAGCTCTCAATGAGCAGTTCTTC.

This chain links TRBV7-2 with TRBJ2-3; D uncertain. Germline lookup yields CDR1 SGHTA and CDR2 FQGNSA. The CDR3 consists of 15 residues. V shed 2 bases and J shed 6 bases, with 15 bases lying between them. CDR3 coding DNA: TGTGCCAGCAGCTTACCCCTCGGAGCCCAGGATACGCAGTATTTT. Translated: CASSLPLGAQDTQYF.

The sample holds a few counts of this clone. This chain joins TRBV28 and TRBJ2-5; possibly TRBD2 for D (7 bases). The CDR3 totals 14 residues. Germline CDR1 reads MDHEN; CDR2 reads SYDVKM. Between the trimmed V and J ends, which lost 10 bases and 0 bases, there was a span of 15 bases. Written as DNA, the CDR3 is TGTGCCACCAACGAGGGGGGGTACCAAGAGACCCAGTACTTC. Protein: CATNEGGYQETQYF.